Shown below are 19 T cell receptor beta chains from a single sample sequenced in a study of human T cells and chemical hapten exposure. Sample time point: pre-sensitization, week 0. Specified treatment: therapeutic diphenylcyclopropenone sensitization with weekly scalp DPC. Each CDR3 protein is one row after TCRdb ran MiXCR on the RACE reads. Here the sample spans more than 250,000 distinct CDR3 sequences, over 8% being singletons. This specimen was whole blood, taken in connection with sensitization to the hapten diphenylcyclopropenone (DPC). Receptors originate from a woman aged 40 to 55 with alopecia areata. Some clones in this sample may be carry-over from other donors' samples.

J is TRBJ1-2 and V is TRBV5-5, with D perhaps TRBD1 (6 bases). With 3 bases removed from V and 4 bases from J, the gap between germline ends came to 13 bases. The CDR3 is made up of 14 amino acids. Per germline, CDR1 SGHKS and CDR2 YYEKEE (reference sequence). CDR3 region: CASSSPQGSYGYTF. The CDR3 DNA follows: TGTGCCAGCAGCTCGCCACAGGGCTCCTATGGCTACACCTTC.

The chain uses TRBV24-1 and TRBJ2-1; TRBD2 agrees at 10 bases. The germline CDR1 and CDR2 sequences are KGHDR and SFDVKD. The CDR3 runs to 15 residues. Unmatched junction bases numbered 4, after V lost 4 bases and J lost 5 bases. CDR3 in amino acids: CATSEPGTSDNEQFF. CDR3 nucleotide sequence: TGTGCCACCAGTGAGCCTGGGACTAGCGACAATGAGCAGTTCTTC.

The chain has TRBV27 and TRBJ2-1; D may be TRBD2 (6 bases). The CDR3 runs to 14 residues. Trimming took off 5 bases at V and 3 bases at J, with 11 bases between the two ends. CDR1 and CDR2 from the germline V gene are MNHEY and SMNVEV (reference sequence). The CDR3 is CASSTPGGYNEQFF. CDR3 in DNA: TGTGCCAGCAGTACCCCCGGGGGCTACAATGAGCAGTTCTTC.

This clonotype showed up many times. The V gene is TRBV10-3, the J gene TRBJ2-5, with TRBD2 matching 9 bases. This CDR3 region has 13 residues. Germline CDR1 and CDR2: ENHRY and SYGVKD. V was clipped by 6 bases and J by 3 bases; unmatched bases: 2. The CDR3, as DNA: TGTGCCATCAGCTCTAGCGGGGAAGAGACCCAGTACTTC. It specifies CAISSSGEETQYF.

CDR3 sequence (DNA): TGTGCCACCCGGACAGGGGAGACCGGGGAGCTGTTTTTT. Translating it yields CATRTGETGELFF. The rearrangement joins TRBV10-3 to TRBJ2-2; 9 bases are a match to TRBD1. J lost 5 bases, V lost 10 bases, and 5 bases had no gene match. CDR1 is ENHRY, CDR2 SYGVKD, per germline. This CDR3 contains 13 residues.

This clonotype was found many times. This chain connects TRBV29-1 to TRBJ2-7; D remains ambiguous. Germline values: CDR1 SQVTM, CDR2 ANQGSEA. V was clipped by 6 bases and J by 4 bases, with 13 bases between them. The length of the CDR3 is 12 residues. The CDR3 sequence is CSVTEVSYEQYF. CDR3 DNA sequence: TGCAGCGTCACCGAAGTTTCGTACGAGCAGTACTTC.

This clonotype occurred a few times. The chain combines TRBV27 with TRBJ2-7; D could derive from TRBD1 or TRBD2 (5 bases each). Germline V gene data show CDR1 as MNHEY and CDR2 as SMNVEV (reference sequence). This CDR3 is 17 amino acids long. V was clipped by 8 bases and J by 4 bases, with 27 bases between them. The CDR3 nucleotides are TGTGCCAGCCAAATGTTCGGGACGGCTCGAGACAATTACGAGCAGTACTTC. Translated: CASQMFGTARDNYEQYF.

The V gene is TRBV6-5, the J gene TRBJ1-6, with 8 bases aligning to TRBD1. The V segment lost 3 bases and the J segment 10 bases; nucleotides outside the gene matches: 11. Germline V gives CDR1 MNHEY, CDR2 SVGAGI. This CDR3 is built from 16 residues. CDR3 sequence reads: CASSYEEGTGGSPLHF. The CDR3 DNA sequence: TGTGCCAGCAGTTATGAGGAGGGTACAGGGGGATCACCCCTCCACTTT.

The chain combines TRBV7-9 with TRBJ1-1, with TRBD1 identical over 9 bases. The V gene's germline CDR1 is SEHNR and CDR2 FQNEAQ (reference sequence). This CDR3 comprises 16 residues. The junction had 13 bases not matched to a gene; V was cut back by 5 bases and J by 6 bases. This CDR3 reads CASSTLPGQGGAEAFF. The CDR3 nucleotides read TGTGCCAGCAGCACCCTCCCGGGACAGGGCGGCGCTGAAGCTTTCTTT.

In regard to this clonotype: One end of the junction is discordant with germline, which a read error may explain. The chain carries TRBV28 and TRBJ1-1; D not resolved. The length of the CDR3 is 12 residues. CDR1 is MDHEN, CDR2 SYDVKM, per germline. The CDR3 loop reads CVSLLRDTEAFF. The CDR3 DNA reads TGTGTCAGCCTCTTGCGGGACACTGAAGCTTTCTTT.

The chain couples TRBV6-1 to TRBJ1-2; D ambiguous. V gave up 1 base and J gave up 8 bases, with 5 bases separating them. The germline V gene has CDR1 MNHNS and CDR2 SASEGT. The CDR3 loop spans 11 amino acids. CDR3 residues: CASSEVGGYTF. The CDR3 DNA reads TGTGCCAGCAGTGAAGTTGGGGGCTACACCTTC.

DNA for the CDR3: TGTGCCAGCAGTTACGCCTGGACAGGGGGGAACACCGGGGAGCTGTTTTTT. Its protein product is CASSYAWTGGNTGELFF. This chain links TRBV6-5 with TRBJ2-2; 10 nucleotides match TRBD1. The V gene's germline CDR1 is MNHEY and CDR2 SVGAGI. The length of the CDR3 is 17 residues. V trimming: 2 bases; J trimming: 1 base; junction bases outside the gene matches: 4.

The chain combines TRBV24-1 with TRBJ2-2; 10 bases agree with TRBD2. The trim removed 6 bases at V and 0 bases at J, leaving 3 bases unmatched. CDR1 and CDR2 (germline): KGHDR, SFDVKD. The CDR3 is made up of 16 amino acids. For the CDR3, the DNA is TGTGCCACCAGTTCACTAGCGGGGACGAACACCGGGGAGCTGTTTTTT. Encoded protein: CATSSLAGTNTGELFF.

This clonotype has just a few counts. This sequence joins TRBV4-3 and TRBJ2-3; TRBD1 matches 9 bases. V lost 4 bases, J lost 4 bases, and 9 bases stayed unmatched. CDR3 length: 16 residues. CDR1 LGHNA and CDR2 YSLEER come from the germline V gene. The CDR3 DNA is TGCGCCAGCAGCCGACAGGGACAGGGAGTAGCAGATACGCAGTATTTT. It translates to CASSRQGQGVADTQYF.

The CDR3 loop is CASRSNQRLNEQYF. CDR3 sequence (DNA): TGTGCCAGCAGATCGAACCAACGGCTGAACGAGCAGTACTTC. V is TRBV6-1 and J is TRBJ2-7; no definite D call. This CDR3 has 14 amino acids. Germline values: CDR1 MNHNS, CDR2 SASEGT. Trimming removed 6 bases from V and 5 bases from J, with 17 bases in between.

This clonotype was observed a few times. V and J are TRBV13 and TRBJ2-1; TRBD2 aligns across 7 bases. Germline V gene data show CDR1 as PRHDT and CDR2 as FYEKMQ (reference sequence). The ends lost 5 bases at V and 6 bases at J; junction bases unmatched: 13. The CDR3 runs to 16 residues. The CDR3 here is CASSLTFAGASNEQFF. CDR3 in DNA: TGTGCCAGCAGCCTGACCTTTGCGGGAGCCTCCAATGAGCAGTTCTTC.

This clonotype has just a few counts. V gene TRBV25-1 combines with J gene TRBJ2-7, with 11 nucleotides matching TRBD1. Unmatched junction bases numbered 8, after V lost 4 bases and J lost 6 bases. CDR3 length: 15 amino acids. From germline, CDR1 is MGHDK and CDR2 SYGVNS. The chain's CDR3 is CASSASPGQGGEQYF. The DNA of the CDR3 is TGTGCCAGCAGTGCTTCACCGGGACAGGGGGGCGAGCAGTACTTC.

The V and J genes are TRBV10-3 and TRBJ2-2; TRBD2 matches 11 bases. CDR3 length: 17 residues. With 6 bases clipped from V and 0 bases from J, the junction kept 6 bases outside the gene matches. CDR1 is ENHRY, CDR2 SYGVKD, per germline. For the CDR3, the DNA is TGTGCCATCAGCCTCGGGACTAGCGGCTCGAACACCGGGGAGCTGTTTTTT. Translating gives CAISLGTSGSNTGELFF.

This clonotype was seen a handful of times. The chain links TRBV9 to TRBJ2-3; 7 bases line up with TRBD1. The CDR3 consists of 17 residues. V shed 4 bases, J shed 0 bases, and the junction held 11 bases outside the gene matches. Germline-derived CDR1 and CDR2 are SGDLS and YYNGEE. The CDR3 coding sequence is TGTGCCAGCAGCCCTCGACCCGGGACAGCAAGCACAGATACGCAGTATTTT. Translating gives CASSPRPGTASTDTQYF.